The 30 T cell receptor beta chains below were found in one sample sequenced in a study of blood T cell repertoires in COVID-19. Sequencing used immunoSEQ multiplex PCR; TCRdb keeps in-frame clones, though not all of them. The sample lists some 200,000 clones, roughly 88% seen once, with roughly a sixth in the top ten. Input material: peripheral blood. The receptors were sampled from a man in his fifties or sixties with COVID-19, enrolled during active disease.

The chain carries TRBV5-6 and TRBJ1-2, with a possible D match to TRBD1 (5 bases). The CDR3 totals 19 residues. Germline CDR1 is SGHDT and CDR2 is YYEEEE. Between the trimmed V and J ends, which lost 5 bases and 4 bases, there was a span of 30 bases. CDR3 sequence (DNA): TGTGCCAGCAGACCATTGTCGGGCAGGGAAACATTTCGTTTCTATGGCTACACCTTC. Its translation: CASRPLSGRETFRFYGYTF.

The genes are TRBV6-5 and TRBJ2-7; 9 bases map to TRBD1. V gave up 0 bases and J gave up 3 bases; unmatched junction bases: 0. CDR1 MNHEY and CDR2 SVGAGI come from the germline V gene. The CDR3 loop spans 14 amino acids. CDR3 DNA: TGTGCCAGCAGTTACTCGACAGGGGGCTACGAGCAGTACTTC. It is translated as CASSYSTGGYEQYF.

The V call is TRBV5-4, the J call TRBJ2-1, with 7 bases lining up with TRBD2. Trimming cost V 3 bases and J 5 bases; bases outside gene matches: 2. CDR3 length equals 13 residues. CDR1 and CDR2 from the germline V gene are SGHNT and YYREEE (reference sequence). The CDR3 DNA reads TGTGCCAGCAGCTGGGGGGGTCACAATGAGCAGTTCTTC. It specifies CASSWGGHNEQFF.

This chain links TRBV29-1 with TRBJ2-3, with 9 bases matching TRBD2. J lost 0 bases, V lost 6 bases, and 10 bases had no gene match. Germline CDR1 reads SQVTM; CDR2 reads ANQGSEA. The CDR3 runs 16 residues. The CDR3 region is CSVGGSTSGSTDTQYF. As DNA, the CDR3 is TGCAGCGTGGGTGGGTCGACTAGCGGAAGCACAGATACGCAGTATTTT.

The chain couples TRBV5-6 to TRBJ1-2, with D unresolved. V lost 2 bases, J lost 0 bases, and 5 bases lay in between. Germline V lookup: CDR1 SGHDT, CDR2 YYEEEE. The length of the CDR3 is 13 residues. The CDR3 DNA is TGTGCCAGCAGCTTCGTTACTAACTATGGCTACACCTTC. It encodes CASSFVTNYGYTF.

This clone occurred a few times. V is TRBV7-9 and J is TRBJ1-1; D not certain. The CDR3 contains 14 residues. Germline lookup yields CDR1 SEHNR and CDR2 FQNEAQ (reference sequence). The ends were cut back, 1 base at V and 1 base at J, with 7 bases in the middle. CDR3 in DNA: TGTGCCAGCAGCTTAGTCCCGGGGAACACTGAAGCTTTCTTT. Translating it yields CASSLVPGNTEAFF.

This chain joins TRBV5-4 and TRBJ2-2; D perhaps matches TRBD1 (5 bases). Germline V gene sequence: CDR1 SGHNT, CDR2 YYREEE (reference sequence). Trimming left V 3 bases short and J 1 base short, with 13 bases between. The CDR3 length is 16 residues. The chain's CDR3 is CASSSQLGQNTGELFF. DNA of the CDR3: TGTGCCAGCAGCTCCCAGCTAGGACAGAACACCGGGGAGCTGTTTTTT.

This clone is a singleton in its sample. V gene TRBV5-5 combines with J gene TRBJ2-1, with 9 bases matching TRBD2. V lost 6 bases, J lost 10 bases, and 14 bases stayed unmatched. Germline-derived CDR1 and CDR2 are SGHKS and YYEKEE (reference sequence). This CDR3 contains 15 residues. The CDR3 nucleotides read TGTGCCAGCACCTCGATAGCGGGGGACTTGGGGGAGCAGTTCTTC. This encodes CASTSIAGDLGEQFF. The full variable domain, completed using reference TRBV5-5 and TRBJ2-1, is DAGVTQSPTHLIKTRGQQVTLRCSPISGHKSVSWYQQVLGQGPQFIFQYYEKEERGRGNFPDRFSARQFPNYSSELNVNALLLGDSALYLCASTSIAGDLGEQFFGPGTRLTVL.

V and J are TRBV9 and TRBJ2-7; maybe TRBD2 (6 bases). Germline V gene sequence: CDR1 SGDLS, CDR2 YYNGEE. This CDR3 region has 15 residues. V shed 0 bases and J shed 0 bases, with 10 bases lying between them. The CDR3 bases are TGTGCCAGCAGCGTAGGGGACTCCGTCTCCTACGAGCAGTACTTC. Translated, it gives CASSVGDSVSYEQYF. Using reference TRBV9 and TRBJ2-7 for the parts outside the CDR3, the full variable domain is DSGVTQTPKHLITATGQRVTLRCSPRSGDLSVYWYQQSLDQGLQFLIQYYNGEERAKGNILERFSAQQFPDLHSELNLSSLELGDSALYFCASSVGDSVSYEQYFGPGTRLTVT.

The chain joins TRBV3-1 (or the pseudogene TRBV3-2) to TRBJ1-3; TRBD1 agrees at 11 bases. There are 17 residues in the CDR3. CDR1 is LGHDT, CDR2 YNNKEL, per germline (reference sequence). Trimming at V came to 4 bases and at J to 4 bases, leaving 9 bases not matched to a gene. CDR3 sequence reads: CASSLDAGTGGGNTIYF. CDR3 sequence (DNA): TGTGCCAGCAGCCTCGACGCCGGGACAGGGGGGGGAAACACCATATATTTT.

The rearrangement joins TRBV5-4 to TRBJ2-3; D perhaps matches TRBD2 (7 bases). V dropped 2 bases and J dropped 0 bases, with 16 bases sitting between them. There are 17 residues in the CDR3. Per the germline V gene, CDR1 is SGHNT and CDR2 is YYREEE (reference sequence). Here the CDR3 reads CASSLGGRGTSTDTQYF. The CDR3 DNA is TGTGCCAGCAGCTTAGGGGGGAGGGGTACTAGCACAGATACGCAGTATTTT.

V and J are TRBV19 and TRBJ2-1, with 7 bases identical to TRBD2. Trimming took 3 bases from V and 7 from J; bases not matched to a gene: 6. The CDR3 is 14 amino acids. Germline lookup yields CDR1 LNHDA and CDR2 SQIVND (reference sequence). The CDR3 sequence: CASSIQRDSNEQFF. The CDR3 region has the DNA TGTGCCAGTAGTATCCAGCGGGACTCTAATGAGCAGTTCTTC.

This chain links TRBV27 with TRBJ2-2, with 12 bases lining up with TRBD2. The length of the CDR3 is 17 residues. J gave up 7 bases and V 7 bases, and 13 bases lay outside the gene matches. The germline CDR1 and CDR2 sequences are MNHEY and SMNVEV (reference sequence). Written as DNA, the CDR3 is TGTGCCAGCACCAGACTAGCGGGAGTAAAGGGGGTCGGGGAGCTGTTTTTT. Its protein is CASTRLAGVKGVGELFF.

This sequence joins TRBV29-1 and TRBJ1-2; D unresolved. CDR1 is SQVTM and CDR2 is ANQGSEA in the germline V gene. The V end was cut by 6 bases, the J end by 5 bases, with 10 bases between. The CDR3 runs to 11 residues. The CDR3 sequence: CSVPRGYGYTF. The DNA for the CDR3 is TGCAGCGTCCCAAGAGGGTATGGCTACACCTTC.

This chain joins TRBV27 and TRBJ2-3, with D possibly TRBD2 on 6 matching bases. Trimming stripped 8 bases from V and 2 bases from J, with 17 bases between. The CDR3 length is 15 residues. Looked up from germline, CDR1 is MNHEY and CDR2 is SMNVEV (reference sequence). This chain's CDR3 is CASAGASANTDTQYF. CDR3 nucleotides: TGTGCCAGCGCTGGGGCTAGCGCGAACACAGATACGCAGTATTTT.

The chain joins TRBV13 to TRBJ2-1, with D hard to call. Germline lookup yields CDR1 PRHDT and CDR2 FYEKMQ (reference sequence). V lost 6 bases to trimming and J lost 6 bases, with 9 bases between them. There are 12 residues in the CDR3. CDR3: CASSSTFNEQFF. Here the CDR3 DNA reads TGTGCCAGCAGTTCCACTTTCAATGAGCAGTTCTTC.

V usage is TRBV19 and J usage is TRBJ1-1; D possibly corresponds to TRBD1 (6 bases). Germline lookup yields CDR1 LNHDA and CDR2 SQIVND (reference sequence). V lost 5 bases to trimming and J lost 6 bases, with 16 bases between them. This CDR3 has 14 residues. The CDR3 is CASSPTQGVAEAFF. In DNA, the CDR3 is TGTGCCAGTAGTCCGACACAGGGAGTGGCTGAAGCTTTCTTT.

This chain links TRBV6-5 with TRBJ1-3; 9 nucleotides line up with TRBD1. J lost 1 base, V lost 7 bases, and 5 bases had no gene match. Germline CDR1 MNHEY, CDR2 SVGAGI. The CDR3 covers 15 residues. CDR3 coding DNA: TGTGCCAGCATCTTACAGGGGGCGTCTGGAAACACCATATATTTT. The encoded protein is CASILQGASGNTIYF.

This chain links TRBV6-5 with TRBJ1-2, with D possibly matching TRBD1 (5 bases). The ends were cut back, 6 bases at V and 4 bases at J, with 12 bases in the middle. Looked up from germline, CDR1 is MNHEY and CDR2 is SVGAGI. This CDR3 comprises 13 residues. The chain's CDR3 is CASRSRDGYGYTF. DNA for the CDR3: TGTGCCAGCAGAAGCAGGGATGGCTATGGCTACACCTTC.

The chain links TRBV18 to TRBJ1-1; D is ambiguous. CDR3 length equals 11 residues. Germline V gives CDR1 KGHSH, CDR2 LQKENI. The V end lost 9 bases, the J end lost 0 bases, and 5 bases lay between the germline ends. In nucleotides, the CDR3 is TGTGCCAGTTACATGAACACTGAAGCTTTCTTT. Translated, it gives CASYMNTEAFF.

CDR3: CSASLAASTDTQYF. Written as DNA, the CDR3 is TGCAGTGCTAGTTTAGCGGCTAGCACAGATACGCAGTATTTT. The chain has TRBV20-1 and TRBJ2-3, with D possibly being TRBD2 (6 bases). CDR1 and CDR2 from the germline V gene are DFQATT and SNEGSKA (reference sequence). CDR3 length: 14 residues. V was pared by 3 bases and J by 0 bases, with 10 bases between.

V usage is TRBV30 and J usage is TRBJ1-3; D remains ambiguous. Germline loops: CDR1 GTSNPN, CDR2 SVGIG (reference sequence). The germline V and J ends were trimmed by 2 bases and 0 bases, with 8 bases remaining between them. This CDR3 has 14 residues. For the CDR3, the DNA is TGTGCCTGGAGTACGCACTTCTCTGGAAACACCATATATTTT. Translating it yields CAWSTHFSGNTIYF.

J is TRBJ2-5 and V is TRBV5-1; 8 bases are a match to TRBD2. Germline-derived CDR1 and CDR2 are SGHRS and YFSETQ. Unmatched junction bases numbered 8, after V lost 5 bases and J lost 2 bases. This CDR3 spans 15 amino acids. CDR3 in DNA: TGCGCCAGCAGACCCGGGGTAGCGGGGCAAGAGACCCAGTACTTC. This codes for CASRPGVAGQETQYF.

The V and J genes are TRBV11-1 and TRBJ1-6; TRBD1 is a possible D gene (5 bases). Trimming shortened V by 2 bases and J by 7 bases, and 9 bases separated the two germline ends. The CDR3 consists of 14 residues. Germline lookup yields CDR1 SGHAT and CDR2 FQDESV (reference sequence). In DNA, the CDR3 is TGTGCCAGCAGCTTACGACAGCAAAATTCACCCCTCCACTTT. Encoded protein: CASSLRQQNSPLHF.

The chain joins TRBV6-2 or TRBV6-3 to TRBJ2-7, with a weak D call TRBD1 (6 bases). The germline V gene encodes CDR1 MNHEY and CDR2 SVGEGT. Trimming removed 4 bases from V and 2 bases from J, with 18 bases in between. The CDR3 spans 16 residues. In DNA, the CDR3 is TGTGCCAGCAGTTCAAGGCTGGACAGATCGCCCTACGAGCAGTACTTC. Amino acid sequence: CASSSRLDRSPYEQYF.

The V and J genes are TRBV27 and TRBJ2-3, with TRBD2 matching over 10 bases. With 4 bases clipped from V and 4 bases from J, the junction kept 11 bases outside the gene matches. CDR1 and CDR2 (germline): MNHEY, SMNVEV (reference sequence). The CDR3 has 17 residues. Here the CDR3 reads CASSSPRPSGSSDTQYF. DNA for the CDR3: TGTGCCAGCAGTTCTCCGCGCCCTAGCGGGAGCTCAGATACGCAGTATTTT.

The chain is built from TRBV11-2 and TRBJ2-5, with TRBD2 identical over 11 bases. This CDR3 is built from 17 residues. V dropped 5 bases and J dropped 5; count of bases not matched to a gene: 13. The germline CDR1 and CDR2 sequences are SGHAT and FQNNGV. The CDR3 sequence: CASSGRTSGYGGETQYF. The CDR3 nucleotides are TGTGCCAGCAGCGGACGGACTAGCGGGTATGGGGGGGAGACCCAGTACTTC.

The chain couples TRBV19 to TRBJ2-1; 15 bases are shared with TRBD2. The CDR3 is made up of 15 amino acids. With V trimmed by 6 bases and J by 9 bases, 6 bases remained unmatched. CDR1 is LNHDA, CDR2 SQIVND, per germline (reference sequence). DNA for the CDR3: TGTGCCAGTAGAATTTCGGGACTAGCGGGAGGTGAGCAGTTCTTC. Protein product: CASRISGLAGGEQFF.

The rearrangement joins TRBV7-9 to TRBJ2-7, with TRBD1 matching 11 bases. V dropped 8 bases and J dropped 5; count of bases not matched to a gene: 5. Germline V gene sequence: CDR1 SEHNR, CDR2 FQNEAQ (reference sequence). The CDR3 runs to 13 residues. CDR3 sequence reads: CASFRTGGNEQYF. The CDR3 DNA reads TGTGCCAGCTTCAGGACAGGGGGCAACGAGCAGTACTTC.

The chain uses TRBV2 and TRBJ1-5; 9 positions match TRBD1. The CDR3 contains 18 residues. The V gene end was trimmed by 7 bases and the J gene end by 0 bases; junction bases not matched to a gene: 13. Germline V gives CDR1 SNHLY, CDR2 FYNNEI. The CDR3, as DNA: TGTGCCAGCAAAAGGAGGACAGGGGTTTCGGATAGCAATCAGCCCCAGCATTTT. Its protein is CASKRRTGVSDSNQPQHF.